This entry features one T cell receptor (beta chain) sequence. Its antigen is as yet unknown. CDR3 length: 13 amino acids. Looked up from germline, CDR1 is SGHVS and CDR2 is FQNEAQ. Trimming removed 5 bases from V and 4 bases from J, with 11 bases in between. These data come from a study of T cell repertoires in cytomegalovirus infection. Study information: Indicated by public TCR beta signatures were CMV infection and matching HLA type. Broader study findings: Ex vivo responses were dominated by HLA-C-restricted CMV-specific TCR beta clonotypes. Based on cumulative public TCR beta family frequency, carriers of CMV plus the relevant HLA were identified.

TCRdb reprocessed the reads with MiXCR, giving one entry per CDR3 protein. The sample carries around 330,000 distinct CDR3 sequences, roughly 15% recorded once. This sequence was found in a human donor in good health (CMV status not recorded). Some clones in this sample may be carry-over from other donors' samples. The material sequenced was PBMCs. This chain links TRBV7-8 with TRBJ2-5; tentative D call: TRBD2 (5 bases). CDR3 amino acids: CASSRGYLETQYF. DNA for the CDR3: TGTGCCAGCAGCCGGGGATACTTAGAGACCCAGTACTTC.